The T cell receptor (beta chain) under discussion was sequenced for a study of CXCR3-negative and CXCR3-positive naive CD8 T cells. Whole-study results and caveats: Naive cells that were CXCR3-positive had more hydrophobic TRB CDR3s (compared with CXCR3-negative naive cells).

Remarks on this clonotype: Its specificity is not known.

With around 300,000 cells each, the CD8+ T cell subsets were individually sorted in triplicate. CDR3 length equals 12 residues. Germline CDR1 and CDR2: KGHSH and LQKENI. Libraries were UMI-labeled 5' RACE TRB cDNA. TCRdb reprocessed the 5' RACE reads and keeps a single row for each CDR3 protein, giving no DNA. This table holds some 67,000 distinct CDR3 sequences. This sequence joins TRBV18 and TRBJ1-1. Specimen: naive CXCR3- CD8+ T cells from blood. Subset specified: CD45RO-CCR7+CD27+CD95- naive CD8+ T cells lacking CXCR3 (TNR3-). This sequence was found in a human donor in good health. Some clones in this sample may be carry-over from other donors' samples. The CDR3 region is CASSPDGSEAFF.